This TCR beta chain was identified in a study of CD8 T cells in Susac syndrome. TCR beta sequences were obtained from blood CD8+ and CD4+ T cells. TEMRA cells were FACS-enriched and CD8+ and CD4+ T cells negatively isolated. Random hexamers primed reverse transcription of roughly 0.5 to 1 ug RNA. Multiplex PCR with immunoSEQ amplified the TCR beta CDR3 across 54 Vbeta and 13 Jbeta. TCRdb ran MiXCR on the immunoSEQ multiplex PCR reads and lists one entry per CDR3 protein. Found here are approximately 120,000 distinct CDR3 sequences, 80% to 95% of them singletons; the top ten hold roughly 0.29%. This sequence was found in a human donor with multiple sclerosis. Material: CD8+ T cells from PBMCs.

CDR3 amino acids: CASSQDGPRVGDTQYF. DNA of the CDR3: TGCGCCAGCAGCCAAGACGGGCCCAGGGTTGGGGATACGCAGTATTTT. The chain links TRBV4-1 to TRBJ2-3; D might be TRBD1 (5 bases). In germline, CDR1 is MGHRA, CDR2 YSYEKL. The length of the CDR3 is 16 residues. Trimming removed 0 bases from V and 6 bases from J, with 16 bases in between.